This T cell receptor gamma chain was observed in a study of fetal and pediatric gammadelta thymocytes (dated by TCRdb to 2021 to 2024). Background on the whole study: To strengthen a single-cell study of gammadelta thymocyte development, the researchers used bulk gammadelta thymocyte repertoires that mixed previously published data with newly generated, unpublished data. In total, the bulk gammadelta thymocyte repertoire set covered 10 or so subjects, made up of 7 pediatric thymus donors and 3 fetal thymus donors. Unpublished data were combined with previously published data (refs 27,28) to make up the bulk gammadelta thymocyte repertoires. Bulk TCR repertoire data were added to increase subject numbers and strengthen the CDR3 publicity analysis.

This clone appeared a single time. Its antigen remains unidentified. Possible read error: a much larger clone is one base away. The CDR3 holds 14 amino acids from the cysteine to the phenylalanine. Left in the record is the CDR3 DNA by itself, 42 bases read in frame from the first base. From the germline V gene (reference sequence), CDR1 is GITISATS and CDR2 is ISYDGTV. Beyond this particular receptor, the publication reports: Compared with post-natal repertoires, fetal gammadelta thymocyte repertoires had previously been reported to be enriched for TRDV2, TRGV8 and TRGV9 usage, low N additions and public CDR3s.

These reads were obtained on an Illumina MiSeq. The source study handled its data this way. To analyze publicity, the Vgamma9Vdelta2 and nonVgamma9Vdelta2 bulk CDR3 files from each subject were merged so that every subject had one combined repertoire. Using base R and dplyr, each CDR3 amino acid sequence was checked across 9 single-cell datasets and fewer than 13 bulk repertoires to give a publicity score ranging from 0 to 19. The public reads were reprocessed by TCRdb using CATT, and rows of matching DNA were later combined. Clone size and V and J calls follow TCRdb, not the original study. This sample has 1,000 or so gamma-chain clones in its table, and roughly 5% of those were observed once. The ten largest make up 6% to 8.5% of the sample. Staining of thymocytes was performed with Zombie NIR viability dye and with antibodies against CD3 (UCHT1), TCRgammadelta (11F2), TCRVgamma9 (IMMU360) and TCRVdelta2 (IMMU389). TRD and TRG CDR3 repertoires were generated in bulk, separately, from sorted Vgamma9Vdelta2 and nonVgamma9Vdelta2 gammadelta thymocytes obtained from human fetal and pediatric thymuses. Pediatric thymus tissue was collected in Belgium from children having cardiac surgery. The ages of the pediatric thymus donors in the study ranged between roughly 1 and 11 years. Thymic cell suspensions were made from fetal and post-natal thymuses as previously described. NonVgamma9Vdelta2 thymocytes were sorted as CD3+ gammadeltaTCR+ cells lacking the Vgamma9+Vdelta2+ phenotype. Cell sorting was done on a FACS Aria III cell sorter (BD Biosciences).

The sequence came from a child who underwent cardiac surgery and was recorded as healthy. The chain is made from TRGV9 and TRGJP2. TCRdb does not report a J gene; here it was assigned by matching the DNA to germline references. Sequencing input: non-Vgamma9Vdelta2 gamma-delta T cells from the thymus. The meaning of the sample's cell subset or site label: CD3+gammadeltaTCR+ thymocytes not co-expressing Vgamma9 and Vdelta2. The encoded CDR3 is CALWEGCSDWTKTF. The DNA sequence follows: TGTGCCTTGTGGGAGGGCTGTAGTGATTGGACCAAGACGTTT.